This T cell receptor beta chain appears in the sequencing data of a study of shared clonotypes between healthy human individuals. Study overall: Three men and two women, aged 18 to 49, were donors.

Whole-study findings and limits: Unshared clonotypes carried lower generation probabilities than those common to all four donors.

In the case of this clone: Its antigen is unidentified.

CD4+ cells underwent separation, giving CD45RA+ naive and CD45RA-negative memory subsets. With 1 base removed from V and 3 bases from J, the gap between germline ends came to 15 bases. This CDR3 contains 16 residues. From germline, CDR1 is SEHNR and CDR2 FQNEAQ (reference sequence). Assay used: immunoSEQ multiplex PCR; TCRdb lists only in-frame clones, some missing. The table records more than 2 million clones, approximately 96% of them present only once. The chain carries TRBV7-9 and TRBJ2-5, with D possibly called TRBD1 or TRBD2 (6 bases each). The source material was naive CD4+ T cells sorted from blood. Regarding subset: CD45RA+ positively selected. The sequence was collected from a man between 18 and 35 years old in good health. The CDR3 here is CASSLVRGPREETQYF. Here the CDR3 DNA reads TGTGCCAGCAGCTTAGTACGGGGGCCACGAGAAGAGACCCAGTACTTC.